The rows below give T cell receptor beta chains drawn from one sample of a study of blood T cells in healthy people across ages. TCRdb reprocessed the 5' RACE reads with MiXCR, giving one entry per CDR3 protein. The data show 730,000 or so distinct CDR3 sequences, with around 43% seen just once and 25% to 35% held by the top ten. The sample consisted of blood. These TCRs come from a man older than 75 in good health. CDR3s include the opening cysteine and the closing phenylalanine or tryptophan. The order of the fields is J gene, V gene, CDR3 protein.

j_call: TRBJ2-1
v_call: TRBV9
cdr3_aa: CASSGQGIGEQFF

j_call: TRBJ2-1
v_call: TRBV24-1
cdr3_aa: CATSDSSRSTYNEQFF

j_call: TRBJ2-2
v_call: TRBV4-3
cdr3_aa: CASSRGLAGTDAELFF

j_call: TRBJ2-3
v_call: TRBV27
cdr3_aa: CASSPGVITDTQYF

j_call: TRBJ2-3
v_call: TRBV3-1
cdr3_aa: CASSQRSRGALDTQYF

j_call: TRBJ2-7
v_call: TRBV3-1
cdr3_aa: CASSQGLAGNYEQYF

j_call: TRBJ1-2
v_call: TRBV6-5
cdr3_aa: CASSVRGYYGSTF

j_call: TRBJ1-5
v_call: TRBV19
cdr3_aa: CASSPRAGNQPQHF

j_call: TRBJ2-3
v_call: TRBV5-1
cdr3_aa: CASSLTVGGLKNTQYF

j_call: TRBJ2-5
v_call: TRBV29-1
cdr3_aa: CSVTLGSETQYF

j_call: TRBJ2-7
v_call: TRBV20-1
cdr3_aa: CSALANSYEQYF

j_call: NA
v_call: TRBV6-2/TRBV6-3
cdr3_aa: CASRLGGQGLYEQYF

j_call: TRBJ2-7
v_call: TRBV3-1
cdr3_aa: CASSRTSGIHEQYF

j_call: TRBJ2-5
v_call: TRBV20-1
cdr3_aa: CSATIGGGSQETQYF

j_call: TRBJ2-3
v_call: TRBV7-9
cdr3_aa: CASSLSQGADTQYF

j_call: TRBJ2-1
v_call: TRBV28
cdr3_aa: CASSRGGGAYNEQFF

j_call: TRBJ1-2
v_call: TRBV10-2
cdr3_aa: CASSESTGRDYGYTF

j_call: TRBJ2-1
v_call: TRBV4-2
cdr3_aa: CASSETGGPYNEQFF

j_call: TRBJ2-7
v_call: TRBV28
cdr3_aa: CASTPIAAKYYEQYF

j_call: TRBJ2-1
v_call: TRBV15
cdr3_aa: CATSSRGQYNEQFF

j_call: TRBJ2-7
v_call: TRBV29-1
cdr3_aa: CSVGRQDSYEQYF

j_call: TRBJ2-3
v_call: TRBV2
cdr3_aa: CASSMLQGYDTQYF

j_call: TRBJ2-2
v_call: TRBV11-2
cdr3_aa: CASSYLTGFTGELFF

j_call: TRBJ1-2
v_call: TRBV29-1
cdr3_aa: CSVITAGYGYTF

j_call: TRBJ2-2
v_call: TRBV15
cdr3_aa: CATSRDWATGESSRELFF

j_call: TRBJ2-5
v_call: TRBV9
cdr3_aa: CASSAPGTRQEQYF

j_call: TRBJ2-6
v_call: TRBV5-1
cdr3_aa: CASSLTGNRGSGANVLTF

j_call: TRBJ2-7
v_call: TRBV6-1
cdr3_aa: CASSDPLFVYEQYF

j_call: TRBJ2-1
v_call: TRBV6-5
cdr3_aa: CASSTAGTRVHEQFF

j_call: TRBJ2-3
v_call: TRBV5-1
cdr3_aa: CASSLAALGNTQYF

j_call: TRBJ2-1
v_call: TRBV10-3
cdr3_aa: CAISAGGSGDPYNEQFF

j_call: TRBJ2-5
v_call: TRBV6-2/TRBV6-3
cdr3_aa: CASTAQRGDRGNEQYF

j_call: TRBJ2-1
v_call: TRBV25-1
cdr3_aa: CASSALGDEQFF

j_call: NA
v_call: TRBV27
cdr3_aa: CASSLFGTQTIDEQYF

j_call: TRBJ2-3
v_call: TRBV29-1
cdr3_aa: CSVAARGGRDTQYF

j_call: TRBJ2-3
v_call: TRBV6-5
cdr3_aa: CASSSTRGTQYF

j_call: TRBJ1-5
v_call: TRBV18
cdr3_aa: CASSPGRHSNQPQHF

j_call: TRBJ1-6
v_call: TRBV27
cdr3_aa: CASTKTGGSGSRYSPLHF

j_call: TRBJ2-7
v_call: TRBV12-3/TRBV12-4
cdr3_aa: CASSARPGDRDLYEQYF

j_call: TRBJ2-5
v_call: TRBV20-1
cdr3_aa: CSALRGNRETQYF

j_call: TRBJ2-5
v_call: TRBV20-1
cdr3_aa: CSADPVGSGETQYF

j_call: TRBJ2-5
v_call: TRBV20-1
cdr3_aa: CSAARTSGRETQYF

j_call: TRBJ2-7
v_call: TRBV5-6
cdr3_aa: CASSQTGYEQYF

j_call: TRBJ1-5
v_call: TRBV5-1
cdr3_aa: CASSEGRLNQPQHF

j_call: TRBJ2-7
v_call: TRBV6-6
cdr3_aa: CASSPRNAGSYEQYF

j_call: TRBJ1-2
v_call: TRBV4-2
cdr3_aa: CASSQERGGGHGYTF

j_call: TRBJ2-1
v_call: TRBV7-6
cdr3_aa: CASSNPREQFF

j_call: NA
v_call: TRBV20-1
cdr3_aa: CSASGTSEYYEQYF

j_call: TRBJ2-5
v_call: TRBV5-6
cdr3_aa: CASSVLTGTRRSEQYF

j_call: TRBJ2-1
v_call: TRBV29-1
cdr3_aa: CSVVNPGSYNEQFF

j_call: TRBJ1-2
v_call: TRBV6-2/TRBV6-3
cdr3_aa: CASRIEQVDGYTF

j_call: TRBJ2-1
v_call: TRBV5-1
cdr3_aa: CASSLGQATNEQFF

j_call: TRBJ2-7
v_call: TRBV11-3
cdr3_aa: CASSARSGPYEQYF